This TCR beta chain was sequenced during a study of blood T cells in healthy people across ages. Study-wide context: Using template switching, researchers captured about one barcoded beta molecule for each two T cells. Study-level results: Age brought a roughly linear fall in TCR beta diversity measured per million T cells. Long-lived donors carried more naive CD4+ cells and greater diversity than aged donors.

As regards this clonotype: Its antigen is unknown.

This CDR3 spans 15 amino acids. V lost 5 bases, J lost 4 bases, and 14 bases lay in between. The germline gives CDR1 SGHTA, CDR2 FQGNSA. The second PCR ran roughly 7 to 11 cycles with a sample-barcoded 5' primer and J-beta primers. Tagging of each cDNA molecule was performed by a template-switch adaptor with 12 random nucleotides. Using its own MiXCR run on the 5' RACE reads, TCRdb lists one record per CDR3 protein. The sample holds about 1,600,000 distinct CDR3 sequences, 35% to 45% seen once. Sequenced sample: blood. The receptor's source is a young woman in good health. This chain links TRBV7-2 with TRBJ2-2, with D possibly being TRBD1 (6 bases). DNA of the CDR3: TGTGCCAGCAGCCCAGACAGGATGTTCACCGGGGAGCTGTTTTTT. It encodes CASSPDRMFTGELFF.